This entry lists 27 T cell receptor beta chains sequenced from one sample in a study of blood T cells in healthy people across ages (dated by TCRdb to 2013 to 2016). The library was prepared using 5' RACE. The data were produced on an Illumina HiSeq 2500. A second PCR of about 6 to 11 cycles was performed with a sample-barcoded 5' primer and a J-beta primer mix. Clones were called with MiXCR by TCRdb after fastp trimmed the public reads at Q25, and only in-frame beta chains were retained. For every CDR3 protein sequence, its rows merge into one entry that carries the most common genes and DNA. This sample lists 1.5 million to 2 million distinct CDR3 sequences; roughly 49% were detected once. About 2.1% of the sample goes to the ten largest clones. The material sequenced was blood. These receptors all come from a woman aged 40 to 50 in good health.

The chain combines TRBV29-1 with TRBJ2-7, with D possibly being TRBD2 (7 bases). Germline V lookup: CDR1 SQVTM, CDR2 ANQGSEA. Trimming removed 1 base from V and 3 bases from J, with 16 bases in between. The CDR3 spans 15 residues. The CDR3 spells CSVEGRGGGGYEQYF. CDR3 nucleotides: TGCAGCGTTGAAGGCAGGGGAGGGGGGGGCTACGAGCAGTACTTC.

The chain's CDR3 is CASSQGLAGGPQETQYF. The CDR3 DNA is TGTGCCAGCAGTCAGGGACTAGCGGGGGGGCCTCAAGAGACCCAGTACTTC. The V and J genes are TRBV28 and TRBJ2-5, with TRBD2 matching 16 bases. J lost 2 bases, V lost 5 bases, and 5 bases had no gene match. The germline gives CDR1 MDHEN, CDR2 SYDVKM. The CDR3 totals 17 residues.

This clonotype has a handful of counts. V is TRBV6-5 and J is TRBJ2-3, with TRBD2 matching 10 bases. The CDR3 loop spans 19 amino acids. The J segment lost 2 bases and the V segment lost 0 bases, leaving 11 bases of the junction unmatched. Per germline, CDR1 MNHEY and CDR2 SVGAGI. The CDR3 sequence: CASSYSELAGVPPTDTQYF. The CDR3 bases are TGTGCCAGCAGTTACTCGGAGCTAGCGGGGGTCCCACCCACAGATACGCAGTATTTT.

The chain employs TRBV14 and TRBJ2-5; D perhaps matches TRBD2 (6 bases). Looked up from germline, CDR1 is SGHDN and CDR2 is FVKESK. Between the trimmed V and J ends, which lost 5 bases and 13 bases, there was a span of 14 bases. The CDR3 has 11 amino acids. Here the CDR3 DNA reads TGTGCCAGCAGCTCGAGCCGGGACTTGTACTTC. The encoded protein is CASSSSRDLYF.

The V and J genes are TRBV3-1 and TRBJ1-1, with D uncertain. This CDR3 contains 12 residues. The V gene's germline CDR1 is LGHDT and CDR2 YNNKEL (reference sequence). Trimming removed 3 bases at V and 10 bases at J, with 12 bases between. CDR3 region: CASSHRSGGAFF. The CDR3 nucleotides are TGTGCCAGCAGCCATAGGTCCGGTGGAGCTTTCTTT.

This clonotype was counted between two and nine times. This chain joins TRBV9 and TRBJ2-7, with D unresolved. V shed 0 bases and J shed 4 bases, with 11 bases lying between them. The CDR3 has 14 amino acids. Germline V gives CDR1 SGDLS, CDR2 YYNGEE. Here the CDR3 reads CASSVAPAPYEQYF. The CDR3 bases are TGTGCCAGCAGCGTAGCTCCAGCCCCTTACGAGCAGTACTTC.

V and J are TRBV20-1 and TRBJ2-1; the match to TRBD2 covers 7 bases. The germline CDR1 and CDR2 sequences are DFQATT and SNEGSKA (reference sequence). Trimming cost V 0 bases and J 10 bases; bases outside gene matches: 12. The CDR3 totals 15 residues. CDR3 residues: CSARDRASGRREQFF. Here the CDR3 DNA reads TGCAGTGCTAGAGATCGGGCTAGCGGTCGTCGGGAGCAGTTCTTC.

About this clonotype: It may be a read error: a sequence one base away is much more abundant. The V gene is TRBV5-1, the J gene TRBJ2-7; 10 nucleotides match TRBD1. Losses at the gene ends were 4 bases for V and 7 bases for J; bases not matched to a gene: 8. In germline, CDR1 is SGHRS, CDR2 YFSETQ. This CDR3 region has 14 residues. Here the CDR3 reads CASSRDRGDNEQYF. The CDR3 DNA sequence: TGCGCCAGCAGCCGGGACAGGGGCGACAATGAGCAGTACTTC.

This clonotype was seen a handful of times. CDR3 amino acids: CASSFDLAGVTDTQYF. Written as DNA, the CDR3 is TGCGCCAGCAGCTTCGACCTAGCGGGGGTCACAGATACGCAGTATTTT. The rearrangement joins TRBV5-1 to TRBJ2-3; 10 bases match TRBD2. Looked up from germline, CDR1 is SGHRS and CDR2 is YFSETQ. Trimming at V came to 2 bases and at J to 2 bases, leaving 5 bases not matched to a gene. This CDR3 comprises 16 residues.

V gene TRBV4-3 combines with J gene TRBJ1-4; 7 nucleotides line up with TRBD1. The junction had 9 bases not matched to a gene; V was cut back by 0 bases and J by 8 bases. The CDR3 is 16 amino acids. CDR1 LGHNA and CDR2 YSLEER come from the germline V gene. CDR3 residues: CASSQDFRDRDEKLFF. The CDR3 bases are TGCGCCAGCAGCCAAGATTTCCGGGACAGAGACGAAAAACTGTTTTTT.

This clonotype occurred a few times. This rearrangement joins TRBV12-3 or TRBV12-4 to TRBJ2-1; D remains ambiguous. This CDR3 has 18 amino acids. V was pared by 7 bases and J by 0 bases, with 22 bases between. The CDR3 coding sequence is TGTGCCAGCACTCTCCTTCTGGGGTTCCGAAGCTCCTACAATGAGCAGTTCTTC. As protein: CASTLLLGFRSSYNEQFF.

The chain employs TRBV2 and TRBJ2-5, with D uncertain. This CDR3 is 14 amino acids long. The germline gives CDR1 SNHLY, CDR2 FYNNEI. V gave up 2 bases and J gave up 3 bases, with 10 bases separating them. CDR3 sequence reads: CASSENGLKETQYF. Written as DNA, the CDR3 is TGTGCCAGCAGTGAAAATGGGCTAAAAGAGACCCAGTACTTC.

DNA for the CDR3: TGTGCCAGCTCACGGGAGGACAGGGGCCATGAGCAGTTCTTC. This encodes CASSREDRGHEQFF. This chain uses TRBV18 with TRBJ2-1; 9 bases line up with TRBD1. V lost 4 bases to trimming and J lost 8 bases; unmatched junction nucleotides: 6. This CDR3 spans 14 amino acids. Germline V lookup: CDR1 KGHSH, CDR2 LQKENI.

This clonotype was observed a handful of times. The gene calls are TRBV3-1 and TRBJ2-1; the match to TRBD2 covers 8 bases. The CDR3 is 16 residues long. Trimming took 2 bases from V and 6 from J; bases not matched to a gene: 9. Germline V gene lookup returns CDR1 LGHDT and CDR2 YNNKEL (reference sequence). The CDR3 region has the DNA TGTGCCAGCAGCCAACCGGGACTAGGGATAACCAATGAGCAGTTCTTC. Translating it yields CASSQPGLGITNEQFF.

This clonotype was counted a few times. This sequence joins TRBV24-1 and TRBJ2-1; 8 bases are shared with TRBD1. J lost 7 bases, V lost 5 bases, and 6 bases had no gene match. The CDR3 runs 14 residues. Germline V gene sequence: CDR1 KGHDR, CDR2 SFDVKD. The CDR3 sequence is CATSAPDRGNEQFF. CDR3 sequence (DNA): TGTGCCACCAGTGCCCCCGACAGGGGTAATGAGCAGTTCTTC.

The chain couples TRBV20-1 to TRBJ2-1; no clear D. TRBJ2-7 matches the DNA end more closely, so the J call is doubtful. This CDR3 spans 12 amino acids. CDR1 DFQATT and CDR2 SNEGSKA come from the germline V gene (reference sequence). CDR3 loop: CSRLSSYNEQYF. The CDR3 coding sequence is TGCAGTAGACTTAGCTCCTACAATGAGCAGTACTTC.

The J gene is TRBJ1-5, the V gene TRBV24-1; maybe TRBD1 (5 bases). Germline V lookup: CDR1 KGHDR, CDR2 SFDVKD. The CDR3 has 15 residues. V was pared by 7 bases and J by 0 bases, with 12 bases between. The CDR3 sequence: CATRAGTDSNQPQHF. Written as DNA, the CDR3 is TGTGCCACCAGGGCCGGGACGGATAGCAATCAGCCCCAGCATTTT.

The table lists this clonotype with a few counts. The J gene is TRBJ2-7, the V gene TRBV14, with D possibly called TRBD1 or TRBD2 (5 bases each). Germline lookup yields CDR1 SGHDN and CDR2 FVKESK. Trimming removed 1 base at V and 6 bases at J, with 10 bases between. This CDR3 comprises 13 residues. CDR3 residues: CASSQGGRPEQYF. In DNA form, the CDR3 reads TGTGCCAGCAGCCAAGGGGGACGTCCCGAGCAGTACTTC.

CDR3 sequence reads: CASSELQWQGHEQFF. CDR3 bases: TGTGCCAGCAGTGAATTACAATGGCAGGGGCATGAGCAGTTCTTC. J is TRBJ2-1 and V is TRBV6-1; D might be TRBD1 (6 bases). V lost 2 bases to trimming and J lost 8 bases, with 16 bases between them. Per the germline V gene, CDR1 is MNHNS and CDR2 is SASEGT. The CDR3 extends over 15 amino acids.

The CDR3 sequence is CSASPGQGQRNEQFF. The CDR3 coding sequence is TGCAGTGCTAGCCCGGGACAGGGGCAGAGAAATGAGCAGTTCTTC. J is TRBJ2-1 and V is TRBV20-1; 10 positions match TRBD1. Germline loops: CDR1 DFQATT, CDR2 SNEGSKA (reference sequence). The CDR3 sequence is 15 residues long. J gave up 7 bases and V 3 bases, and 9 bases lay outside the gene matches.

The chain couples TRBV15 to TRBJ2-5; tentative D call: TRBD1 (6 bases). Germline V CDR1 and CDR2: LNHNV, YYDKDF (reference sequence). Trimming took off 3 bases at V and 7 bases at J, with 15 bases between the two ends. The CDR3 has 14 residues. CDR3 residues: CATSSRQAEGTQYF. For the CDR3, the DNA is TGTGCCACCAGCAGCCGACAGGCTGAAGGGACCCAGTACTTC.

The rearrangement joins TRBV6-1 to TRBJ2-1; 7 bases are shared with TRBD2. CDR1 MNHNS and CDR2 SASEGT come from the germline V gene. The CDR3 contains 16 residues. J lost 1 base, V lost 6 bases, and 9 bases had no gene match. The CDR3 here is CASRTRGVGSYNEQFF. The CDR3 DNA reads as TGTGCCAGCAGGACCCGGGGGGTTGGGTCCTACAATGAGCAGTTCTTC.

The rearrangement joins TRBV29-1 to TRBJ2-7, with 8 nucleotides matching TRBD1. Per germline, CDR1 SQVTM and CDR2 ANQGSEA. The J segment lost 12 bases and the V segment lost 3 bases, leaving 4 bases of the junction unmatched. The CDR3 length is 10 residues. The CDR3 region has the DNA TGCAGCGTTGAGGACAGGGTCCTGTACTTC. Its translation is CSVEDRVLYF.

This clonotype turned up a few times. This chain links TRBV20-1 with TRBJ2-1; D may be TRBD2 (6 bases). In germline, CDR1 is DFQATT, CDR2 SNEGSKA (reference sequence). The CDR3 is made up of 14 amino acids. The ends were cut back, 5 bases at V and 4 bases at J, with 15 bases in the middle. The CDR3 spells CSAPTGTGYNEQFF. The CDR3 nucleotides read TGCAGTGCTCCCACCGGGACTGGTTACAATGAGCAGTTCTTC.

In its sample, this clonotype was seen a few times. The chain recombines TRBV12-3 or TRBV12-4 with TRBJ2-1; TRBD1 matches at 10 bases. CDR3 length: 14 residues. V was pared by 6 bases and J by 7 bases, with 6 bases of the junction left unmatched. CDR3 loop: CASRGDRGRNEQFF. CDR3 DNA sequence: TGTGCCAGCAGGGGAGACAGGGGGCGAAATGAGCAGTTCTTC.

The chain links TRBV7-6 to TRBJ2-3; TRBD2 matches 8 bases. This CDR3 has 16 amino acids. Losses at the gene ends were 5 bases for V and 2 bases for J; bases not matched to a gene: 9. The germline CDR1 and CDR2 sequences are SGHVS and FNYEAQ. CDR3 sequence reads: CASSPLGSGVTDTQYF. DNA for the CDR3: TGTGCCAGCAGCCCTTTGGGTAGCGGGGTCACAGATACGCAGTATTTT.

The V call is TRBV6-2 or TRBV6-3, the J call TRBJ2-4; 8 bases agree with TRBD1. Germline CDR1 MNHEY, CDR2 SVGEGT. The CDR3 has 16 amino acids. After removal of 6 bases from V and 0 bases from J, the junction contained 7 bases not matched to a gene. CDR3 loop: CASREMGTGAKNIQYF. The DNA of the CDR3 is TGTGCCAGCAGGGAAATGGGGACAGGAGCCAAAAACATTCAGTACTTC.